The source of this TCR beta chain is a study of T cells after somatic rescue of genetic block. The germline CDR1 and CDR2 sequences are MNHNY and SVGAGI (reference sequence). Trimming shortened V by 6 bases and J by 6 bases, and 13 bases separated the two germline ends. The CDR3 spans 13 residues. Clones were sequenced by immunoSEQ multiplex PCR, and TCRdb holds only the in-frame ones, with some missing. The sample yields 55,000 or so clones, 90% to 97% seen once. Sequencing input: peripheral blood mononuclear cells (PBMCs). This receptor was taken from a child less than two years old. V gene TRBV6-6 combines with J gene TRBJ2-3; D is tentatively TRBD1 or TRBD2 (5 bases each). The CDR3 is CASRTGGADTQYF. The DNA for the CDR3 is TGTGCCAGCAGAACAGGAGGTGCGGATACGCAGTATTTT.